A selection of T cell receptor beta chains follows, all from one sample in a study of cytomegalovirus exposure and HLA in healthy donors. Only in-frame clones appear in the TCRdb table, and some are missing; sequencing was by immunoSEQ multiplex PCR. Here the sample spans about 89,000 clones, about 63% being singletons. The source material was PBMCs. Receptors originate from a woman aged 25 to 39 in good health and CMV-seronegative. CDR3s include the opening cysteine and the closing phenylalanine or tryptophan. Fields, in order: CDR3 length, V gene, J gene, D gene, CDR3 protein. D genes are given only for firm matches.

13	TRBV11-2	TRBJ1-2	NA	CASSLEWGQGYTF
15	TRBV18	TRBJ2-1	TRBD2	CASSPTSGHYNEQFF
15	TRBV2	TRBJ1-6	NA	CASSEAGEGNSPLHF
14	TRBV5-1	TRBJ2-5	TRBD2	CASSLSGGGETQYF
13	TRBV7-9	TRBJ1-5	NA	CASSLASNQPQHF
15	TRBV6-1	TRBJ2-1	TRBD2	CASSPRSGGGNEQFF
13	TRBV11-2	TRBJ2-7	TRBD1	CASSFATGGEQYF
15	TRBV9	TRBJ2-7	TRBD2	CASSVASSGNYEQYF
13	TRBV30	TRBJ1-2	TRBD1	CAWAGTVPWGYTF
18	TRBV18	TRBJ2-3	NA	CASSPLLGALIGTDTQYF
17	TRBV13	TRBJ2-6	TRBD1	CASSLGTGTTGANVPTF
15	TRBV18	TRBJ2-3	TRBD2	CASSPLAGSTDTQYF
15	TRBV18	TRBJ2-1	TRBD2	CASSPVAGVRNEQFF
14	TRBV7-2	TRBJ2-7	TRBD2	CASSFSGRAYEQYF
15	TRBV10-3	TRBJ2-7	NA	CAISESFRTSYEQYF
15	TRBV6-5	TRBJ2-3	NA	CASSYFSGVTDTQYF
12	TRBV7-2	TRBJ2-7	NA	CASAAHPWEQYF